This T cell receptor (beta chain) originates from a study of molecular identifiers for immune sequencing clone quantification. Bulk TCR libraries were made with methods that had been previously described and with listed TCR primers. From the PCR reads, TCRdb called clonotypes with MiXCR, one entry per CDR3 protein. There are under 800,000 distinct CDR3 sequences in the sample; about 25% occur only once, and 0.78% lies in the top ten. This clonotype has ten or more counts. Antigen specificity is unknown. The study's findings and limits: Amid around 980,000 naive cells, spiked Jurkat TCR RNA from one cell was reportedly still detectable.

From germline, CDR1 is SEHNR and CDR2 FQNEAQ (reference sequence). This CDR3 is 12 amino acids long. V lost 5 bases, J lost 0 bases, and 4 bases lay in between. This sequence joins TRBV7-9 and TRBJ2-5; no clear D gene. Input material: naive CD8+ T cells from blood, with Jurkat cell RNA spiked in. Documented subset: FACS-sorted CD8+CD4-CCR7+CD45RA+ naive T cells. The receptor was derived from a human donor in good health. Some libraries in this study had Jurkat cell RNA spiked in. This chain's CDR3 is CASSVYQETQYF. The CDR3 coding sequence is TGTGCCAGCAGCGTGTACCAAGAGACCCAGTACTTC.